This is a list of T cell receptor beta chains from one sample in a study of human T cells and chemical hapten exposure. TCRdb called the RACE reads again in MiXCR, with one record for every CDR3 protein. The top ten hold 1% to 1.5% of the sample, which has around 82,000 distinct CDR3 sequences, less than 8% seen once. Sample: whole blood, taken in connection with sensitization to the hapten diphenylcyclopropenone (DPC). These TCRs come from a woman in her twenties or thirties with alopecia areata. Some clones in this sample may be carry-over from other donors' samples. CDR3s include the opening cysteine and the closing phenylalanine or tryptophan. D genes are given only for firm matches. The size field is filled for only some rows; it gives once, few, many or a size class.

few,TRBV3-1,TRBJ1-1,TRBD1,CASSQDRGTVNTEAFF,TGTGCCAGCAGCCAAGATCGAGGGACAGTGAACACTGAAGCTTTCTTT
many,TRBV10-3,TRBJ1-1,NA,CAISALADSEAFF,TGTGCCATCAGTGCTCTTGCAGACAGTGAAGCTTTCTTT
many,TRBV11-2,TRBJ1-3,NA,CASSLGGATSGNTIYF,TGTGCCAGCAGCTTAGGAGGGGCCACCTCTGGAAACACCATATATTTT
many,TRBV6-5,TRBJ1-6,TRBD1,CASSRPGQGRVDLHF,TGTGCCAGCAGCCGCCCGGGACAGGGAAGGGTAGACCTCCACTTT
many,TRBV6-1,TRBJ2-7,TRBD2,CASSDGGRAYEQYF,TGTGCCAGCAGTGACGGCGGGAGGGCCTACGAGCAGTACTTC
few,TRBV7-6,TRBJ2-3,NA,CASSLFGGRDGNTQYF,TGTGCCAGCAGCTTATTTGGCGGGCGCGATGGAAATACGCAGTATTTT
NA,TRBV12-5,TRBJ1-1,NA,CASGKPQGAEAFF,TGTGCTAGTGGTAAACCCCAGGGAGCTGAAGCTTTCTTT
few,TRBV7-9,TRBJ2-3,TRBD2,CASSPWTSGNTDTQYF,TGTGCCAGCAGCCCTTGGACTAGCGGAAACACAGATACGCAGTATTTT
NA,TRBV6-5,TRBJ1-1,NA,CASSYSDRRGAFF,TGTGCCAGCAGTTACTCTGACAGGAGGGGAGCTTTCTTT
once,TRBV5-6,TRBJ2-1,NA,CASSIDNEQFF,TGTGCCAGCAGCATAGACAATGAGCAGTTCTTC
many,TRBV11-2,TRBJ2-1,TRBD2,CASSRLAGGPSYNEQFF,TGTGCCAGCAGCCGACTAGCGGGGGGGCCTTCCTACAATGAGCAGTTCTTC
many,TRBV7-6,TRBJ1-1,TRBD1,CASSAGTGVSDTEAFF,TGTGCCAGCAGCGCCGGGACAGGGGTCTCGGACACTGAAGCTTTCTTT
many,TRBV12-3/TRBV12-4,TRBJ2-2,TRBD2,CASKSGGAFLTGELFF,TGTGCCAGCAAAAGCGGGGGGGCGTTTCTCACCGGGGAGCTGTTTTTT
many,TRBV2,TRBJ1-5,NA,CASSLGALGPQHF,TGTGCCAGCAGCCTCGGCGCTCTCGGGCCCCAGCATTTT
many,TRBV12-3/TRBV12-4,TRBJ2-1,NA,CASSLISNNEQFF,TGTGCCAGCAGTTTAATTTCCAACAATGAGCAGTTCTTC
many,TRBV3-1,TRBJ1-2,TRBD1,CASNSPGTDHGYTF,TGTGCCAGCAATTCCCCTGGGACAGACCATGGCTACACCTTC
NA,TRBV7-9,TRBJ2-5,TRBD1,CASSARQGLKETQYF,TGTGCCAGCAGCGCCCGACAGGGGTTAAAAGAGACCCAGTACTTC
many,TRBV5-1,TRBJ1-6,NA,CASSLNNRDHSYNSPLHF,TGCGCCAGCAGCTTAAATAACAGGGACCACTCCTATAATTCACCCCTCCACTTT
many,TRBV7-9,TRBJ2-1,TRBD2,CASILSGGASVEQFF,TGTGCCAGCATCCTGAGCGGGGGGGCCTCCGTTGAGCAGTTCTTC
many,TRBV6-5,TRBJ1-6,NA,CASSPGTLGISPLHF,TGTGCCAGCAGCCCCGGAACCTTGGGGATTTCACCCCTCCACTTT
many,TRBV9,TRBJ1-4,NA,CASSVGPGQKNEKLFF,TGTGCCAGCAGCGTAGGTCCGGGACAAAAAAATGAAAAACTGTTTTTT
many,TRBV13,TRBJ1-3,TRBD1,CASSPMGTGGNSGNTIYF,TGTGCCAGCAGCCCGATGGGGACAGGGGGGAACTCTGGAAACACCATATATTTT
few,TRBV6-5,TRBJ1-2,NA,CASSRGGTSGRGSYGYTF,TGTGCCAGCAGTCGTGGGGGGACAAGTGGCAGGGGTTCCTATGGCTACACCTTC
many,TRBV7-9,TRBJ1-6,NA,CASGGGNNSPLHF,TGTGCCAGCGGCGGGGGGAATAATTCACCCCTCCACTTT
many,TRBV5-1,TRBJ1-2,NA,CASSFQTGRANYGYTF,TGCGCCAGCAGCTTCCAAACAGGGAGGGCTAACTATGGCTACACCTTC
many,TRBV10-1,TRBJ1-5,TRBD1,CANPLKTGDGQPQHF,TGCGCCAACCCACTAAAAACAGGGGATGGTCAGCCCCAGCATTTT
many,TRBV4-2,TRBJ2-7,TRBD2,CASSPGGTSGGPHEQYF,TGTGCCAGCAGCCCCGGAGGGACTAGCGGGGGGCCCCACGAGCAGTACTTC
few,TRBV11-1,TRBJ1-1,NA,CASSLVGTGNTEAFF,TGTGCCAGCAGCTTAGTGGGGACGGGGAACACTGAAGCTTTCTTT
many,TRBV20-1,TRBJ2-5,NA,CSARDPGIQETQYF,TGCAGTGCTAGAGATCCCGGGATCCAAGAGACCCAGTACTTC
many,TRBV15,TRBJ1-1,NA,CATSRDPGLMNTEAFF,TGTGCCACCAGCAGAGATCCAGGCCTTATGAACACTGAAGCTTTCTTT
many,TRBV25-1,TRBJ1-4,NA,CASSGGTTNEKLFF,TGTGCCAGCAGTGGAGGCACAACTAATGAAAAACTGTTTTTT
NA,TRBV19,TRBJ1-3,NA,CASSTLSGPPGNTIYF,TGTGCCAGTAGTACACTCTCAGGACCCCCTGGAAACACCATATATTTT
few,TRBV3-1,TRBJ2-5,NA,CASSQGLGSGRETQYF,TGTGCCAGCAGCCAAGGCCTAGGTAGCGGTCGAGAGACCCAGTACTTC
NA,TRBV7-9,TRBJ1-2,NA,CASSLEAGGNYGYTF,TGTGCCAGCAGCTTAGAAGCTGGGGGGAACTATGGCTACACCTTC
few,TRBV29-1,TRBJ2-5,NA,CSVGTQPTAQETQYF,TGCAGCGTTGGAACACAGCCAACCGCCCAAGAGACCCAGTACTTC
many,TRBV29-1,TRBJ1-1,TRBD1,CSGGDSMNTEAFF,TGCAGCGGGGGGGACAGCATGAACACTGAAGCTTTCTTT
NA,TRBV12-5,TRBJ2-1,NA,CASGGTVGYNEQFF,TGTGCTAGTGGGGGGACGGTGGGATACAATGAGCAGTTCTTC
many,TRBV7-9,TRBJ1-3,TRBD1,CASSLAGTASGNTIYF,TGTGCCAGCAGCTTAGCGGGGACAGCCTCTGGAAACACCATATATTTT
many,TRBV29-1,TRBJ1-5,NA,CSVLELYSNQPQHF,TGCAGCGTTTTGGAGCTGTATAGCAATCAGCCCCAGCATTTT
many,TRBV5-5,TRBJ2-3,TRBD2,CASSLGTAGGLTDTQYF,TGTGCCAGCAGCTTAGGTACAGCGGGGGGGCTCACAGATACGCAGTATTTT
few,TRBV29-1,TRBJ2-7,TRBD1,CSASGPWTGGREQYF,TGCAGCGCCTCAGGCCCCTGGACAGGGGGCCGGGAGCAGTACTTC
many,TRBV15,TRBJ1-1,NA,CATSRSQGGMNTEAFF,TGTGCCACCAGCAGATCACAGGGAGGCATGAACACTGAAGCTTTCTTT
many,TRBV3-1,TRBJ2-7,NA,CASSQLDGAYEQYF,TGTGCCAGCAGCCAGCTAGACGGAGCCTACGAGCAGTACTTC
many,TRBV7-2,TRBJ2-7,TRBD1,CASSLGVDRGREQYF,TGTGCCAGCAGCTTAGGGGTGGACAGGGGGCGCGAGCAGTACTTC
NA,TRBV5-6,TRBJ1-5,NA,CASSLRRNQPQHF,TGTGCCAGCAGCTTGCGCCGCAATCAGCCCCAGCATTTT
NA,TRBV2,TRBJ1-1,NA,CASSVDAGLGTEAFF,TGTGCCAGCAGTGTTGATGCGGGGCTAGGCACTGAAGCTTTCTTT
many,TRBV6-5,TRBJ2-7,NA,CASSPLAPYEQYF,TGTGCCAGCAGTCCTCTAGCCCCCTACGAGCAGTACTTC
NA,TRBV19,TRBJ2-6,TRBD1,CASSPGQGAPGANVLTF,TGTGCCAGTAGTCCGGGACAGGGGGCGCCTGGGGCCAACGTCCTGACTTTC
many,TRBV12-3/TRBV12-4,TRBJ2-2,TRBD2,CASTPPGTSSNTGELFF,TGTGCCAGCACCCCACCCGGGACTAGCAGCAACACCGGGGAGCTGTTTTTT
few,TRBV30,TRBJ1-1,NA,CAWSPLSPRAEAFF,TGTGCCTGGAGTCCCCTGTCGCCCCGGGCAGAAGCTTTCTTT
many,TRBV2,TRBJ1-1,NA,CASSEARGGEAFF,TGTGCCAGCAGTGAAGCACGAGGGGGTGAAGCTTTCTTT
many,TRBV7-2,TRBJ1-4,NA,CASSLLGAGVNEKLFF,TGTGCCAGCAGCTTATTAGGGGCGGGAGTTAATGAAAAACTGTTTTTT
many,TRBV5-1,TRBJ2-7,TRBD2,CASSYSGLAGDWQYF,TGCGCCAGCAGCTATAGCGGACTAGCGGGGGATTGGCAGTACTTC
many,TRBV29-1,TRBJ1-2,TRBD1,CSVDSWGTELNYGYTF,TGCAGCGTGGACTCCTGGGGGACAGAACTTAACTATGGCTACACCTTC
NA,TRBV7-8,TRBJ1-5,NA,CASSLIKSNQPQHF,TGTGCCAGCAGCTTAATTAAAAGCAATCAGCCCCAGCATTTT
many,TRBV3-1,TRBJ2-7,TRBD2,CASSRGLANYEQYF,TGTGCCAGCAGCCGAGGACTAGCGAACTACGAGCAGTACTTC
few,TRBV5-1,TRBJ2-7,TRBD2,CASSFASGATYEQYF,TGCGCCAGCAGCTTTGCTAGCGGGGCCACCTACGAGCAGTACTTC